Listed below are T cell receptor beta chains from one sample, sequenced in a study of cytomegalovirus exposure and HLA in healthy donors. The repertoire was sequenced with immunoSEQ multiplex PCR; TCRdb's copy has only in-frame clones and lacks some. This sample has fewer than 150,000 clones, with about 61% found just once. The sequenced material came from PBMCs. The receptors here all came from a man aged 18 to 35 in good health and CMV-seropositive. Each CDR3 is given with its conserved first and last residue. D genes are given only for firm matches. Clone size is stated in some rows and not others, as once, few, many or a class when expanded.

j_call v_call d_call clone_size cdr3_nt cdr3_aa
TRBJ1-2 TRBV6-5 TRBD1 once TGTGCCAGCAGTTACTCGGGACAGGGGGTGAACTATGGCTACACCTTC CASSYSGQGVNYGYTF
TRBJ2-1 TRBV2 TRBD1 once TGTGCCATCAACGTGGGACAGGGGTACAATGAGCAGTTCTTC CAINVGQGYNEQFF
TRBJ1-6 TRBV9 TRBD1 few TGTGCCAGCAGTCCAGGACAGGAGTATTCACCCCTCCACTTT CASSPGQEYSPLHF
TRBJ1-5 TRBV5-1 NA NA TGCGCCAGCAGCCTCGGGGGGCTTCAGCCCCAGCATTTT CASSLGGLQPQHF
TRBJ2-7 TRBV5-1 TRBD1 NA TGCGCCAGCAGCGGGGACAGGGTCAACGAGCAGTACTTC CASSGDRVNEQYF
TRBJ1-6 TRBV6-4 NA NA TGTGCCAGCAGCCGGGATTACTATAATTCACCCCTCCACTTT CASSRDYYNSPLHF
TRBJ2-1 TRBV11-2 TRBD2 NA TGTGCCAGCAGGGGGGGGGTCGCGGATGAGCAGTTCTTC CASRGGVADEQFF
TRBJ2-2 TRBV11-3 NA once TGTGCCAGCAGCTTAGGAGGGCGCGGGGAGCTGTTTTTT CASSLGGRGELFF
TRBJ2-7 TRBV6-1 TRBD1 NA TGTGCCAGCAGTGAAGTCGGACAGGGTTCGTACGAGCAGTACTTC CASSEVGQGSYEQYF
TRBJ1-4 TRBV19 NA NA TGTGCCAGCGGCCGGGACATAGGTGAAAAACTGTTTTTT CASGRDIGEKLFF
TRBJ1-1 TRBV28 TRBD1 NA TGTGCCAGCAGTACCCGGGACAGGGTGAACACTGAAGCTTTCTTT CASSTRDRVNTEAFF
TRBJ2-2 TRBV10-1 TRBD1 few TGCGCCAGTTCCGACAGGGACACCGGGGAGCTGTTTTTT CASSDRDTGELFF
TRBJ1-5 TRBV6-5 TRBD1 few TGTGCCAGCAGTTACGTCCCACAGGGGTCGCAGCATTTT CASSYVPQGSQHF
TRBJ1-1 TRBV9 NA NA TGTGCCAGCACTTCGGGGGGACACAGACCTGGGACTGAAGCTTTCTTT CASTSGGHRPGTEAFF
TRBJ2-5 TRBV19 NA NA TGTGCCAGTAGTATACTCACGACAGTGGGTACGGAGACCCAGTACTTC CASSILTTVGTETQYF
TRBJ1-5 TRBV4-2 NA NA TGTGCCAGCAGCCATGGGGAGGGTCAGCCCCAGCATTTT CASSHGEGQPQHF
TRBJ2-1 TRBV5-6 NA NA TGTGCCAGCAGTTCAAACGGCGGCGGGCCCTCCTACAATGAGCAGTTCTTC CASSSNGGGPSYNEQFF